Presented here are 24 T cell receptor beta chains from one specimen sequenced in a study of PD-L1 blockade in urothelial cancer. The method was immunoSEQ multiplex PCR; TCRdb's version includes in-frame clones alone and lacks a portion of them. The sample records about 80,000 clones, about 85% being singletons. Here the sequenced sample was PBMCs, taken around atezolizumab (anti-PD-L1) treatment. These receptors were collected from an older woman with urothelial cancer.

This chain joins TRBV13 and TRBJ2-5; D ambiguous. This CDR3 comprises 13 residues. Trimming cost V 2 bases and J 1 base, with 5 bases left between them. Looked up from germline, CDR1 is PRHDT and CDR2 is FYEKMQ (reference sequence). The CDR3 reads CASSLTFQETQYF. The CDR3 DNA reads as TGTGCCAGCAGCTTAACTTTCCAAGAGACCCAGTACTTC.

This clone has more than one count but fewer than ten. The chain uses TRBV15 and TRBJ1-2, with 8 bases matching TRBD1. Trimming removed 4 bases from V and 10 bases from J; junction bases left unmatched: 11. The CDR3 runs to 14 residues. CDR1 LNHNV and CDR2 YYDKDF come from the germline V gene (reference sequence). CDR3 sequence: CATSTGGTLPVYTF. In nucleotides, the CDR3 is TGTGCCACCAGCACAGGGGGCACTCTCCCGGTCTACACCTTC.

This clone appeared a few times. The chain joins TRBV7-2 to TRBJ1-6; 7 bases fit TRBD1. The CDR3 contains 14 residues. After removal of 3 bases from V and 9 bases from J, the junction contained 5 bases not matched to a gene. The V gene's germline CDR1 is SGHTA and CDR2 FQGNSA. CDR3 DNA sequence: TGTGCCAGCAGCTTGGAGGGGGCGAGTTCACCCCTCCACTTT. Its protein is CASSLEGASSPLHF. The variable domain in full, completed from reference TRBV7-2 and TRBJ1-6, reads GAGVSQSPSNKVTEKGKDVELRCDPISGHTALYWYRQSLGQGLEFLIYFQGNSAPDKSGLPSDRFSAERTGGSVSTLTIQRTQQEDSAVYLCASSLEGASSPLHFGNGTRLTVT.

The chain is built from TRBV28 and TRBJ2-7, with 10 bases lining up with TRBD1. The CDR3 is 13 amino acids. The J segment lost 7 bases and the V segment lost 6 bases, leaving 6 bases of the junction unmatched. Germline V gene sequence: CDR1 MDHEN, CDR2 SYDVKM. As DNA, the CDR3 is TGTGCCAGCAGCCGGGACAGGGGTGGAGAGCAGTACTTC. It is translated as CASSRDRGGEQYF.

The CDR3 DNA follows: TGTGCCTGGGGCGAGACACAGAACACTGAAGCTTTCTTT. Translated, it gives CAWGETQNTEAFF. The rearrangement joins TRBV30 to TRBJ1-1; the D is unclear. The V and J ends lost 5 bases and 1 base respectively, with 11 bases between them. The CDR3 is 13 amino acids. Germline V gives CDR1 GTSNPN, CDR2 SVGIG (reference sequence).

The chain employs TRBV28 and TRBJ2-7; 10 bases agree with TRBD1. The CDR3 loop spans 15 amino acids. The J segment lost 3 bases and the V segment lost 2 bases, leaving 4 bases of the junction unmatched. Germline lookup yields CDR1 MDHEN and CDR2 SYDVKM. The CDR3 DNA is TGTGCCAGCAGTTTAACCGGGACAGGGGTCTACGAGCAGTACTTC. Amino acid sequence: CASSLTGTGVYEQYF.

The chain combines TRBV28 with TRBJ1-3; 7 bases are a match to TRBD1. Germline values: CDR1 MDHEN, CDR2 SYDVKM. V lost 10 bases to trimming and J lost 0 bases; unmatched junction nucleotides: 6. The length of the CDR3 is 14 residues. The CDR3 sequence: CAIRGGVSGNTIYF. The CDR3 region has the DNA TGTGCCATCCGAGGGGGCGTCTCTGGAAACACCATATATTTT.

This chain uses TRBV30 with TRBJ2-3; 8 bases match TRBD2. The CDR3 contains 14 residues. Trimming removed 4 bases from V and 6 bases from J; junction bases left unmatched: 9. Germline V gene data show CDR1 as GTSNPN and CDR2 as SVGIG (reference sequence). CDR3: CAWIRSGRGDTQYF. The CDR3 DNA follows: TGTGCCTGGATTCGAAGCGGGAGAGGTGATACGCAGTATTTT.

This chain connects TRBV11-2 to TRBJ2-3; D unresolved. Trimming stripped 0 bases from V and 2 bases from J, with 12 bases between. This CDR3 is 16 amino acids long. CDR1 and CDR2 from the germline V gene are SGHAT and FQNNGV. The CDR3 loop reads CASSLDEIVFTDTQYF. The DNA for the CDR3 is TGTGCCAGCAGCTTAGATGAGATTGTCTTCACAGATACGCAGTATTTT.

The J gene is TRBJ1-1, the V gene TRBV19, with TRBD1 identical over 8 bases. The CDR3 consists of 18 residues. With V trimmed by 6 bases and J by 1 base, 16 bases remained unmatched. The germline gives CDR1 LNHDA, CDR2 SQIVND (reference sequence). The CDR3 DNA is TGTGCCAGTAGATCCAGGACAGGGCGCGGGGTTCCGAACACTGAAGCTTTCTTT. It specifies CASRSRTGRGVPNTEAFF.

The rearrangement links TRBV18 to TRBJ1-1; D is undetermined. Trimming took 4 bases from V and 0 from J, leaving 15 bases between them. The CDR3 loop spans 16 amino acids. CDR1 is KGHSH and CDR2 is LQKENI in the germline V gene. The CDR3 sequence is CASSLRGGELNTEAFF. CDR3 DNA sequence: TGTGCCAGCTCACTACGAGGTGGGGAGCTGAACACTGAAGCTTTCTTT.

The chain's CDR3 is CATSSAPGHLYEQYF. Written as DNA, the CDR3 is TGTGCCACCAGCAGCGCGCCGGGACATCTCTACGAGCAGTACTTC. J is TRBJ2-7 and V is TRBV15; D may be TRBD1 (6 bases). CDR1 and CDR2 (germline): LNHNV, YYDKDF (reference sequence). The ends were cut back, 3 bases at V and 3 bases at J, with 15 bases in the middle. The CDR3 covers 15 residues.

This sequence joins TRBV30 and TRBJ1-4; D ambiguous. V gave up 5 bases and J gave up 8 bases, with 9 bases separating them. This CDR3 contains 11 residues. The V gene's germline CDR1 is GTSNPN and CDR2 SVGIG (reference sequence). The CDR3 DNA is TGTGCCTGGGGGCTTCGGGAAAAACTGTTTTTT. As protein: CAWGLREKLFF.

This chain uses TRBV9 with TRBJ2-3; possibly TRBD2 for D (5 bases). Germline assignment: CDR1 SGDLS and CDR2 YYNGEE. Trimming took 3 bases from V and 6 from J, leaving 14 bases between them. This CDR3 region has 14 residues. CDR3: CASSAILEADTQYF. Here the CDR3 DNA reads TGTGCCAGCAGCGCCATACTAGAAGCGGATACGCAGTATTTT.

The chain combines TRBV7-9 with TRBJ1-1, with 7 bases matching TRBD1. This CDR3 region has 13 residues. Germline V gene sequence: CDR1 SEHNR, CDR2 FQNEAQ (reference sequence). The J segment lost 4 bases and the V segment lost 6 bases, leaving 5 bases of the junction unmatched. The CDR3 coding sequence is TGTGCCAGCAGGGGGGACAGTGGCACTGAAGCTTTCTTT. This encodes CASRGDSGTEAFF.

The chain combines TRBV28 with TRBJ2-7; D is ambiguous. This CDR3 has 10 residues. Trimming cost V 10 bases and J 5 bases, with 9 bases left between them. Germline loops: CDR1 MDHEN, CDR2 SYDVKM. The CDR3 DNA is TGTGCCACCTCGTATCACGAGCAGTACTTC. Protein sequence: CATSYHEQYF.

This clone has just a few counts. The chain uses TRBV7-9 and TRBJ2-7; the D gene is possibly TRBD1 (6 bases). The CDR3 extends over 14 amino acids. Germline loops: CDR1 SEHNR, CDR2 FQNEAQ (reference sequence). V lost 2 bases to trimming and J lost 3 bases, with 11 bases between them. CDR3 DNA sequence: TGTGCCAGCAGCTTAACACAGGGTTTCTACGAGCAGTACTTC. It is translated as CASSLTQGFYEQYF.

This clone showed up just once. V is TRBV19 and J is TRBJ2-1; 8 bases match TRBD2. Germline loops: CDR1 LNHDA, CDR2 SQIVND (reference sequence). V dropped 3 bases and J dropped 1; count of bases not matched to a gene: 5. The CDR3 contains 16 residues. CDR3 amino acids: CASSILPSGSYNEQFF. CDR3 coding DNA: TGTGCCAGTAGTATCCTGCCTAGCGGGTCCTACAATGAGCAGTTCTTC.

The gene calls are TRBV7-2 and TRBJ1-2; 8 positions match TRBD1. V lost 5 bases, J lost 4 bases, and 3 bases stayed unmatched. Germline CDR1 SGHTA, CDR2 FQGNSA. This CDR3 region has 13 residues. CDR3 coding DNA: TGTGCCAGCAGCCCCGGGACAGGCTATGGCTACACCTTC. Its translation: CASSPGTGYGYTF.

This rearrangement joins TRBV4-3 to TRBJ2-7; unclear D gene. The CDR3 has 15 amino acids. The V end was cut by 0 bases, the J end by 0 bases, with 9 bases between. Germline CDR1 LGHNA, CDR2 YSLEER. CDR3 nucleotide sequence: TGCGCCAGCAGCCAAGATTCAGGTAGCTCCTACGAGCAGTACTTC. Translated, it gives CASSQDSGSSYEQYF.

The J gene is TRBJ2-2, the V gene TRBV6-1, with TRBD2 matching 11 bases. The CDR3 sequence is 14 residues long. The germline gives CDR1 MNHNS, CDR2 SASEGT. The V segment lost 7 bases and the J segment 6 bases; nucleotides outside the gene matches: 4. The CDR3: CASKELAGAGELFF. The CDR3, as DNA: TGTGCCAGCAAGGAACTAGCGGGAGCCGGGGAGCTGTTTTTT.

The chain carries TRBV4-2 and TRBJ1-2; 8 nucleotides align to TRBD1. With 0 bases clipped from V and 8 bases from J, the junction kept 14 bases outside the gene matches. The CDR3 extends over 17 amino acids. CDR1 is LGHNA and CDR2 is YNFKEQ in the germline V gene. CDR3 protein: CASSQDLSRGRTGGYTF. CDR3 DNA: TGTGCCAGCAGCCAAGATTTGAGTCGGGGTCGGACAGGGGGCTACACCTTC.

To note about this clone: The junction differs from germline at one of its ends, possibly a read error. V and J are TRBV27 and TRBJ2-7, with TRBD1 matching over 9 bases. This CDR3 region has 16 residues. The germline gives CDR1 MNHEY, CDR2 SMNVEV (reference sequence). The DNA of the CDR3 is TGTGCCAGCAGTATATCGCCCGGGACAGGGTTCCACGAGCAGTACTTC. Its protein is CASSISPGTGFHEQYF.

The rearrangement links TRBV15 to TRBJ1-6; 9 bases align to TRBD1. V gave up 0 bases and J gave up 10 bases; unmatched junction bases: 16. The length of the CDR3 is 19 residues. CDR1 LNHNV and CDR2 YYDKDF come from the germline V gene (reference sequence). The CDR3: CATSRDRDLGTGNHSPLHF. In nucleotides, the CDR3 is TGTGCCACCAGCAGAGATCGCGATCTTGGGACAGGGAATCACTCACCCCTCCACTTT.